This T cell receptor beta chain appears in the sequencing data of a study of blood T cell repertoires in COVID-19. Study overall: Some COVID-19 samples were acute and others convalescent; all came from the United States, Italy and Spain. PBMCs, B-cell-depleted T cells, or T cells provided the cDNA or gDNA that made up the material.

Generated by immunoSEQ multiplex PCR, the TCRdb table keeps only in-frame clones and is missing some. The profile covers 95,000 to 150,000 clones, with approximately 80% appearing a single time and 4.5% taken by the ten largest. The specimen sequenced was peripheral blood. The sequence was obtained from a woman aged 65 to 85 with acute or convalescent COVID-19.

CDR3 protein: CASSSGRTQYF. The CDR3 DNA follows: TGTGCCAGCAGCTCCGGTAGGACCCAGTACTTC. V and J are TRBV11-2 and TRBJ2-5; D remains unclear. Per the germline V gene, CDR1 is SGHAT and CDR2 is FQNNGV. V was trimmed by 4 bases and J by 7 bases, leaving 7 bases between them. CDR3 size: 11 residues.